Here is one T cell receptor (beta chain) with its context. Trimming left V 2 bases short and J 8 bases short, with 13 bases between. The CDR3 sequence is 14 residues long. Germline CDR1 and CDR2: SGHTA and FQGNSA. This sample was included in a study of blood T cell repertoires in COVID-19. The overall study: The cDNA or gDNA used as material had been derived from T cells, B-cell-depleted T cells, or PBMCs.

Authors' data handling: Reference gene primers were amplified, and this amplification served to estimate nucleated cell counts. The repertoire was sequenced with immunoSEQ multiplex PCR; TCRdb's copy has only in-frame clones and lacks some. Clonal size and the V and J genes are those of that table, whereas D and trimming came from the DNA. Of approximately 90,000 clones in the sample, over 60% were seen once. This sequence originates from a human donor in a cohort sampled during active COVID-19. The source material was peripheral blood. The rearrangement links TRBV7-2 to TRBJ2-4, with D possibly being TRBD1 (5 bases). The CDR3 sequence: CASSLMGLVDIQYF. The CDR3 coding sequence is TGTGCCAGCAGCTTAATGGGGCTTGTGGACATTCAGTACTTC.